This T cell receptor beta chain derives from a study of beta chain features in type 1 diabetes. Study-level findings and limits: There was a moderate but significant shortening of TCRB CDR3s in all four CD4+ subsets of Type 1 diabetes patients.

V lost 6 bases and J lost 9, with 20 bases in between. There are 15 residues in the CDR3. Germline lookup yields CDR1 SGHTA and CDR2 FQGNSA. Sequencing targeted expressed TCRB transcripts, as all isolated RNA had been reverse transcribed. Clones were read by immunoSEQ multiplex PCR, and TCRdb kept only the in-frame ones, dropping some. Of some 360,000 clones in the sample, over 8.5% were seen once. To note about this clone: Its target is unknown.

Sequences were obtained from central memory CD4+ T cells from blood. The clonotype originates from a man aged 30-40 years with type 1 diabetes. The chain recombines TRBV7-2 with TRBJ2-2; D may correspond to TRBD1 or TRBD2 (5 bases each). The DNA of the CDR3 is TGTGCCAGCAGTGGCTCCAGGGACCAAACCCGGGAGCTGTTTTTT. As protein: CASSGSRDQTRELFF.